This is a list of T cell receptor beta chains from one sample in a study of blood T cells in healthy people across ages. Using its own MiXCR run on the 5' RACE reads, TCRdb lists one record per CDR3 protein. The sample yields roughly 1,100,000 distinct CDR3 sequences, about 23% seen once. This sample also belongs to another study, concerning T cells of mothers and their children.

The specimen was blood. These receptors were collected from a girl aged 2 to 10 in good health. Each CDR3 is given with its conserved first and last residue.

v_call cdr3_aa
TRBV29-1 CSVSGTGPTGELFF
TRBV12-3/TRBV12-4 CASSFIEPSYEQYF
TRBV4-1 CASSQNDETQYF
TRBV7-6 CANSPRSYNEQFF
TRBV12-3/TRBV12-4 CASSPNSGVLTDTQYF
TRBV20-1 CSARGQGGYEQYF
TRBV24-1 CATSDAQVYTGELFF
TRBV3-1 CASSQGILRAETQYF
TRBV20-1 CSAIPGLAGGIQETQYF
TRBV3-1 CASRKTGGSGANVLTF
TRBV28 CASSTLADIYNEQFF
TRBV7-8 CASSSPRFTGPLDTQYF
TRBV29-1 CSVRGQDPEQYF
TRBV6-5 CASSSGQGGEGTEAFF
TRBV29-1 CSLRGGRSDTGAFF
TRBV2 CASSETGVNEKLFF
TRBV2 CASSLPGTSGQETQYF
TRBV5-1 CASSQSGGIGVDEQFF
TRBV7-9 CASSSGLETDTQYF
TRBV12-3/TRBV12-4 CASIRDRVEGYTF
TRBV28 CASSSRLGAYEQYF
TRBV4-1 CASAKGTSTYEQYF
TRBV28 CASSRTGGRSLLYEQYF
TRBV7-9 CASSPGGELGRNSPLHF
TRBV7-2 CASSLAIGVKGYTF
TRBV7-8 CASQPKVGGEKDTQYF
TRBV20-1 CSGTGTGSAYNEQFF
TRBV19 CASSIRRAGRYNEQFF
TRBV15 CATMAENIQYF
TRBV7-2 CASSLHTSSYNEQFF
TRBV28 CASNPFDREGRGDTQYF
TRBV6-1 CASSEAGTAEAFF
TRBV28 CASRGDGLHPQDSYEQYF
TRBV20-1 CSASAGQEYF
TRBV11-1 CASSLESGGVGPTEAFF
TRBV20-1 CSARDLAGSGYEQYF
TRBV28 CASTRLMGEQFF
TRBV21-1 CASSKARGINYGYTF
TRBV11-2 CASSGGGPYEQYF
TRBV7-8 CASSLARGVVAKNIQYF
TRBV4-1 CASRGLANNEQFF
TRBV9 CASIGGRFF
TRBV7-6 CASSFADSQETQYF
TRBV3-1 CASSQVGVAETQYF
TRBV20-1 CSAREGRLYNEQFF
TRBV6-2/TRBV6-3 CASSSLARDIQYF
TRBV7-2 CASSAPATQETQYF
TRBV28 CASSTPRGDLLNEKLFF
TRBV28 CASGQRTIRSYEQYF
TRBV20-1 CSARDPSLGAGRVQETQYF
TRBV28 CASSLSGTEQYF
TRBV12-5 CASGEGLRDIQYF
TRBV20-1 CSARRSLPVLEGNTIYF